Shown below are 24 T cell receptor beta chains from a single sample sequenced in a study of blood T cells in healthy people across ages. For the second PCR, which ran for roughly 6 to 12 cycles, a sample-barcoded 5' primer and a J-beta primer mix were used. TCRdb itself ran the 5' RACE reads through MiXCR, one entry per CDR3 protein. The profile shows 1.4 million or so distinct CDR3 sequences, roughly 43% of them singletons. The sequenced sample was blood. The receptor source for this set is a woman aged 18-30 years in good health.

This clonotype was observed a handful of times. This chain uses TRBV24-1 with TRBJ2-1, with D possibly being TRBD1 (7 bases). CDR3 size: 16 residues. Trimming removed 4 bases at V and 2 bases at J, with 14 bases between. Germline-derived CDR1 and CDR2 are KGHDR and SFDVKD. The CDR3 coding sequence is TGTGCCACCAGTGACCGTCAGGGGGGCACCTACAATGAGCAGTTCTTC. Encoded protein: CATSDRQGGTYNEQFF.

The CDR3, as DNA: TGTGCCAGCAGCTCCGTTGGACAACAGTACTTC. As protein: CASSSVGQQYF. The chain couples TRBV7-2 to TRBJ2-7, with a possible D match to TRBD1 (5 bases). In germline, CDR1 is SGHTA, CDR2 FQGNSA. The V end was cut by 4 bases, the J end by 10 bases, with 11 bases between. This CDR3 region has 11 residues. The full variable domain, its missing parts supplied by reference TRBV7-2 and TRBJ2-7, is GAGVSQSPSNKVTEKGKDVELRCDPISGHTALYWYRQSLGQGLEFLIYFQGNSAPDKSGLPSDRFSAERTGGSVSTLTIQRTQQEDSAVYLCASSSVGQQYFGPGTRLTVT.

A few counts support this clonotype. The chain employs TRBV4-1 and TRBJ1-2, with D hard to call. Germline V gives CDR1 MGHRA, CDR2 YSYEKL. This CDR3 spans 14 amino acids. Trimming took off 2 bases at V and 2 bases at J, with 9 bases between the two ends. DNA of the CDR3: TGCGCCAGCAGCCAACGCGGACGGAACTATGGCTACACCTTC. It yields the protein CASSQRGRNYGYTF.

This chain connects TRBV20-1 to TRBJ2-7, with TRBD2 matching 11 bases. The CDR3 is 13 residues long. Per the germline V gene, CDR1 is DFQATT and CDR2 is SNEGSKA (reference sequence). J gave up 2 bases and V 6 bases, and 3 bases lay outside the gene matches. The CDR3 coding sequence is TGCAGTGCCCAGGGACTAGCGGCCTACGAGCAGTACTTC. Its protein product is CSAQGLAAYEQYF.

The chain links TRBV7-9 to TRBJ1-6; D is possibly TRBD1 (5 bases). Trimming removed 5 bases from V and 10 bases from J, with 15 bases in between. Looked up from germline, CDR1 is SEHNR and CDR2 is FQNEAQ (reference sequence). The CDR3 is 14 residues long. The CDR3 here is CASSPGGSNSPLHF. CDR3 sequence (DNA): TGTGCCAGCAGCCCGGGGGGTAGCAACTCACCCCTCCACTTT.

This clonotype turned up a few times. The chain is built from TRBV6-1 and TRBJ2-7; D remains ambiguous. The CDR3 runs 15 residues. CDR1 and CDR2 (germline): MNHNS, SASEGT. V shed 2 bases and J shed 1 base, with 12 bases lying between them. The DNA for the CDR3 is TGTGCCAGCAGTGAATCCTGGACGAGGTCCTACGAGCAGTACTTC. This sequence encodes CASSESWTRSYEQYF.

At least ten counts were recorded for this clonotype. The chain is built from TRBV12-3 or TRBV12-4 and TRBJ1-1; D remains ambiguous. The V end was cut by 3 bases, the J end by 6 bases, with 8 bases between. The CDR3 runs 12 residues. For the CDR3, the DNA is TGTGCCAGCAGTTTTGGCGGGGCTGAAGCTTTCTTT. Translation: CASSFGGAEAFF.

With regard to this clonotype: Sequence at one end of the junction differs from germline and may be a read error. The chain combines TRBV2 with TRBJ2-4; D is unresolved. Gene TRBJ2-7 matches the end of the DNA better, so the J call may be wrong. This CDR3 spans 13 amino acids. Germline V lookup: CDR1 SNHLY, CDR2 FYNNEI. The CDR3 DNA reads TGTGCCGGCAGTGCGGCCGTACTCTACGAGCAGTACTTC. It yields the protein CAGSAAVLYEQYF.

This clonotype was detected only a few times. This chain's CDR3 is CASGMITTGELFF. CDR3 DNA: TGTGCCAGCGGGATGATTACTACCGGGGAGCTGTTTTTT. V usage is TRBV2 and J usage is TRBJ2-2; D unclear. Germline V gives CDR1 SNHLY, CDR2 FYNNEI. Between the trimmed V and J ends, which lost 8 bases and 5 bases, there was a span of 12 bases. This CDR3 has 13 residues.

CDR3 region: CASIRCRQYF. The CDR3 DNA reads TGTGCCAGCATTCGATGCCGGCAGTACTTC. The chain has TRBV21-1 and TRBJ2-4. TRBV21-1 is a documented pseudogene. The CDR3 runs 10 residues.

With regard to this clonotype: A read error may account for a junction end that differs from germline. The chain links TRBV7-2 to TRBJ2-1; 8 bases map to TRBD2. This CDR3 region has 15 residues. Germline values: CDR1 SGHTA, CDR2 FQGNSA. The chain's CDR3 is CASSSSGSRYNERFF. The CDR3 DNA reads TGTGCCAGCAGCTCAAGCGGGAGTAGGTACAATGAGCGGTTCTTC. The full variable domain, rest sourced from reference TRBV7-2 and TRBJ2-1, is GAGVSQSPSNKVTEKGKDVELRCDPISGHTALYWYRQSLGQGLEFLIYFQGNSAPDKSGLPSDRFSAERTGGSVSTLTIQRTQQEDSAVYLCASSSSGSRYNERFFGPGTRLTVL.

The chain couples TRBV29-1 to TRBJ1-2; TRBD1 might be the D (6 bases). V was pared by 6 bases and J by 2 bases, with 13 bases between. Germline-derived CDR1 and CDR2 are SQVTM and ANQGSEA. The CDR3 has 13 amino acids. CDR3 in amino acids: CSVAGGRNYGYTF. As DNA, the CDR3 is TGCAGCGTAGCTGGGGGCAGAAACTATGGCTACACCTTC.

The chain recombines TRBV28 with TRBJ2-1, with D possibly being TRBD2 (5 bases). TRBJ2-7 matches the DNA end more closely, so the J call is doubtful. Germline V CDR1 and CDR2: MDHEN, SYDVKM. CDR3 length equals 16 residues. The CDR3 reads CASSLLLVHSYNEQYF. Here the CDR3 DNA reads TGTGCCAGCAGTTTATTACTAGTGCACTCCTACAATGAGCAGTACTTC.

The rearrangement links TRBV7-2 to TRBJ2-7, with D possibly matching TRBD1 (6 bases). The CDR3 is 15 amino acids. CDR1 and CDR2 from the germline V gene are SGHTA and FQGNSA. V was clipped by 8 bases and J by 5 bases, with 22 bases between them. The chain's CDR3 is CASDPHPVRGHEQYF. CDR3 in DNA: TGTGCCAGCGATCCTCACCCGGTCAGGGGACACGAGCAGTACTTC.

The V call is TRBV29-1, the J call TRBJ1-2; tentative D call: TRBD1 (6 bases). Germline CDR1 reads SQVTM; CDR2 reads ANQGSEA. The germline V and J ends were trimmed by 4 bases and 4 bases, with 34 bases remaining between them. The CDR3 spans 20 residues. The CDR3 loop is CSVVEGGDRLVSAIRYGYTF. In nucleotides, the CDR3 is TGCAGCGTTGTCGAGGGGGGGGACCGATTGGTTTCAGCGATCCGCTATGGCTACACCTTC.

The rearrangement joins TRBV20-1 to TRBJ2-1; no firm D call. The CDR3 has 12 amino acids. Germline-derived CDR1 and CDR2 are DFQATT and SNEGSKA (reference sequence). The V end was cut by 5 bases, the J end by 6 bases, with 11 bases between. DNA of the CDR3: TGCAGTGCTCCGGAGCAGACCAATGAGCAGTTCTTC. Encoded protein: CSAPEQTNEQFF.

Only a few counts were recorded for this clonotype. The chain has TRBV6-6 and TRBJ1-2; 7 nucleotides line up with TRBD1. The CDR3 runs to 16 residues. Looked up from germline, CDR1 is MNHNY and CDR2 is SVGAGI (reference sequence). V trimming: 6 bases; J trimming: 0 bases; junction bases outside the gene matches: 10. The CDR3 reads CASRVAGTAANYGYTF. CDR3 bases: TGTGCCAGCAGAGTTGCCGGGACAGCCGCTAACTATGGCTACACCTTC.

The CDR3 loop is CASSGRGQTEAFF. Here the CDR3 DNA reads TGTGCCAGCAGTGGGAGGGGGCAAACTGAAGCTTTCTTT. The chain recombines TRBV2 with TRBJ1-1, with 7 bases aligning to TRBD1. CDR1 is SNHLY, CDR2 FYNNEI, per germline. With 4 bases clipped from V and 5 bases from J, the junction kept 4 bases outside the gene matches. This CDR3 is built from 13 residues.

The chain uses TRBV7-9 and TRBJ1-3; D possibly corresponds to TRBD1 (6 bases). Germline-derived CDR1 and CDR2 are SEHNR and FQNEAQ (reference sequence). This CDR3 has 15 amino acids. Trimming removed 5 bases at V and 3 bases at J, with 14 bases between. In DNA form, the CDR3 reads TGTGCCAGCAGCCCACGGGGGCAGGGTGGAAACACCATATATTTT. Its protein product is CASSPRGQGGNTIYF.

CDR3 region: CASSLASVGDTQYF. CDR3 in DNA: TGCGCCAGCAGCTTGGCTAGCGTGGGAGATACGCAGTATTTT. The chain links TRBV5-1 to TRBJ2-3; D might be TRBD2 (6 bases). The CDR3 is 14 residues long. Germline V gene lookup returns CDR1 SGHRS and CDR2 YFSETQ. Trimming shortened V by 0 bases and J by 5 bases, and 10 bases separated the two germline ends.

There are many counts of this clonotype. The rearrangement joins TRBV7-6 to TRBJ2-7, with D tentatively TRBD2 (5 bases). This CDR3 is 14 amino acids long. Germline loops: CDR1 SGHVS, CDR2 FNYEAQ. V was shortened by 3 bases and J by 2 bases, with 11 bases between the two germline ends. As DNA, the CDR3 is TGTGCCAGCAGCTTGAAACACGGGACCTACGAGCAGTACTTC. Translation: CASSLKHGTYEQYF.

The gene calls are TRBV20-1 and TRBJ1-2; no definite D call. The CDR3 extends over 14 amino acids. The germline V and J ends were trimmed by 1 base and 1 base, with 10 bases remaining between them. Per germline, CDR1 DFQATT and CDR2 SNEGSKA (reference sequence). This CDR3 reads CSARGTLLNYGYTF. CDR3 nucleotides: TGCAGTGCTAGAGGGACCTTACTTAACTATGGCTACACCTTC.

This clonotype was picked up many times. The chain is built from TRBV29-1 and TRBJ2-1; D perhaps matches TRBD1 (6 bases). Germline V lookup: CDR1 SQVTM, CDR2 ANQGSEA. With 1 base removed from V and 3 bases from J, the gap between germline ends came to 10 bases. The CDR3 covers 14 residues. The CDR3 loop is CSVEGAGVYNEQFF. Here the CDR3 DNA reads TGCAGCGTTGAAGGGGCAGGGGTCTACAATGAGCAGTTCTTC.

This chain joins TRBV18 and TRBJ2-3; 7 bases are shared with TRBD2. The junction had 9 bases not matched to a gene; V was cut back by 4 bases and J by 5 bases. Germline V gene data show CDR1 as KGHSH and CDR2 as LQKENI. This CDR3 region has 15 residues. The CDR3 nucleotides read TGTGCCAGCTCACGGATGACTAGCCGGTTAGATACGCAGTATTTT. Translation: CASSRMTSRLDTQYF.